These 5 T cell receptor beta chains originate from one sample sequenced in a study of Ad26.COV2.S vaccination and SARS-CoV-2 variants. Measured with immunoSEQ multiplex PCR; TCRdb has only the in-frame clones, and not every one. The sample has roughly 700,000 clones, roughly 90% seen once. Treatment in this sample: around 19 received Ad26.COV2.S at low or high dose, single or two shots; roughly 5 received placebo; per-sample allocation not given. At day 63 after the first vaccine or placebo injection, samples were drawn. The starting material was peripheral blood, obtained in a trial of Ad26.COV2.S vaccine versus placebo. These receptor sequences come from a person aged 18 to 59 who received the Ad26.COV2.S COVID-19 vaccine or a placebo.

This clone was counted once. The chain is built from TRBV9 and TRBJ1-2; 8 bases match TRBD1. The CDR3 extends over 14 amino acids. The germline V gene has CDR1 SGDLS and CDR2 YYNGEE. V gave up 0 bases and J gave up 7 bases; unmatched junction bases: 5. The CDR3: CASSVGQGASGYTF. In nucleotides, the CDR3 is TGTGCCAGCAGCGTAGGGCAGGGGGCCAGTGGCTACACCTTC.

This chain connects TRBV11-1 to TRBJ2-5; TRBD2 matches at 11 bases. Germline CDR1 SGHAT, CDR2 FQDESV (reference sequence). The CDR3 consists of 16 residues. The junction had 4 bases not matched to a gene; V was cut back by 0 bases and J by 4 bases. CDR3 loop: CASSLASGGAVETQYF. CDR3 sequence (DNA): TGTGCCAGCAGCTTAGCTAGCGGGGGGGCGGTAGAGACCCAGTACTTC.

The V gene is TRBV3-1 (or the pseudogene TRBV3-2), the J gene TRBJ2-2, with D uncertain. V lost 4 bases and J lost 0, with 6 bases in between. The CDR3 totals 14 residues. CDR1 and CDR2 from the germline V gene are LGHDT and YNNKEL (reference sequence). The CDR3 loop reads CASSPPSNTGELFF. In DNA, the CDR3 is TGTGCCAGCAGCCCTCCCTCGAACACCGGGGAGCTGTTTTTT.

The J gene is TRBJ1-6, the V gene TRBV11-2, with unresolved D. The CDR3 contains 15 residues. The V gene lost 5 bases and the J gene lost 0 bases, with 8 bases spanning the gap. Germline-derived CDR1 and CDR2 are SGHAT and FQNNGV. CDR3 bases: TGTGCCAGCAGCCCCGCTGGCTCCTATAATTCACCCCTCCACTTT. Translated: CASSPAGSYNSPLHF.

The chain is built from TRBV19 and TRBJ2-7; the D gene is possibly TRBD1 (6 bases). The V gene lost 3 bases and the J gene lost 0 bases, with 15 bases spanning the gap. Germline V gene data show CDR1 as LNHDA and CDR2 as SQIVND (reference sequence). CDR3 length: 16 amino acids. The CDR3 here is CASSINEGVNSYEQYF. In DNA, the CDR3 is TGTGCCAGTAGTATTAATGAGGGGGTGAACTCCTACGAGCAGTACTTC. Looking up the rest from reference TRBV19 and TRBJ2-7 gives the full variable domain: DGGITQSPKYLFRKEGQNVTLSCEQNLNHDAMYWYRQDPGQGLRLIYYSQIVNDFQKGDIAEGYSVSREKKESFPLTVTSAQKNPTAFYLCASSINEGVNSYEQYFGPGTRLTVT.